Listed below are T cell receptor beta chains from one sample, sequenced in a study of identical twins. TCRdb passed the 5' RACE reads through MiXCR, listing each CDR3 protein once. The sample lists about 900,000 distinct CDR3 sequences, 12% seen once, with about 1.6% in the top ten. These same data were also listed under a study on yellow fever vaccine responses in identical twins.

What was sequenced was PBMCs. The source of these receptors is a young woman in good health. CDR3s include the opening cysteine and the closing phenylalanine or tryptophan. The D gene is left open where the match is weak. Clone size is not always given. Where it is, it says once, few, many or a class for expanded clones.

V,D,J,size,CDR3,DNA
TRBV10-3,.,TRBJ2-1,few,CAISESGALYNEQFF,TGTGCCATCAGTGAATCAGGGGCCCTCTACAATGAGCAGTTCTTC
TRBV20-1,TRBD2,TRBJ2-5,few,CSARVRLAGGPRGETQYF,TGCAGTGCTAGAGTGCGTCTAGCGGGAGGGCCGAGGGGGGAGACCCAGTACTTC
TRBV7-2,.,TRBJ2-1,few,CASRQTGTSSYNEQFF,TGTGCCAGCAGGCAAACAGGGACGAGCTCCTACAATGAGCAGTTCTTC
TRBV15,.,TRBJ2-1,few,CATSRDGEGRGQFF,TGTGCCACCAGCAGAGATGGAGAAGGGCGGGGGCAGTTCTTC
TRBV12-3/TRBV12-4,.,TRBJ2-7,.,CASSLRVLGEGPYEQYF,TGTGCCAGCAGTTTAAGGGTTTTGGGAGAAGGCCCCTACGAGCAGTACTTC
TRBV29-1,.,TRBJ2-7,.,CSVVVGTLSSYEQYF,TGCAGCGTTGTTGTAGGGACCTTAAGCTCCTACGAGCAGTACTTC
TRBV13,.,TRBJ2-5,.,CASSDRVLGETQYF,TGTGCCAGCAGCGACCGGGTCCTTGGGGAGACCCAGTACTTC
TRBV9,.,TRBJ2-3,many,CASSVGDIPDTQYF,TGTGCCAGCAGCGTAGGGGACATCCCAGATACGCAGTATTTT
TRBV12-3/TRBV12-4,.,TRBJ1-5,many,CASSMDWPGQPQHF,TGTGCCAGCAGTATGGACTGGCCTGGACAGCCCCAGCATTTT
TRBV2,TRBD1,TRBJ2-1,.,CASREDRTGWTRRQEYNEQFF,TGTGCCAGCAGAGAGGATCGGACAGGCTGGACGCGCCGCCAAGAATACAATGAGCAGTTCTTC
TRBV9,.,TRBJ2-3,.,CASSVAGRAGDTQYF,TGTGCCAGCAGCGTAGCGGGCAGGGCGGGAGATACGCAGTATTTT
TRBV25-1,.,TRBJ2-2,.,CASSAPGVGTGELFF,TGTGCCAGCAGTGCGCCCGGGGTGGGGACCGGGGAGCTGTTTTTT
TRBV10-3,.,TRBJ2-6,.,CAISFGGAGSGANVLTF,TGTGCCATCAGCTTTGGGGGCGCGGGGTCTGGGGCCAACGTCCTGACTTTC
TRBV20-1,TRBD2,TRBJ2-1,.,CSAIDSGRANNEQFF,TGCAGTGCTATAGATAGCGGGAGGGCTAACAATGAGCAGTTCTTC
TRBV12-3/TRBV12-4,.,TRBJ2-2,many,CASRQGEAGELFF,TGTGCCAGCAGGCAGGGGGAGGCCGGGGAGCTGTTTTTT
TRBV2,.,TRBJ1-2,few,CASSGGNLYGYTF,TGTGCCAGCAGTGGTGGGAACCTCTATGGCTACACCTTC
TRBV5-1,.,TRBJ2-1,many,CASSIMGSSYNEQFF,TGCGCCAGCAGTATAATGGGGAGCTCCTACAATGAGCAGTTCTTC
TRBV12-3/TRBV12-4,.,TRBJ2-2,few,CATQRDSNTGELFF,TGTGCCACCCAGAGGGACTCGAACACCGGGGAGCTGTTTTTT
TRBV6-1,.,TRBJ1-2,many,CASRTQGSYGYTF,TGTGCCAGCAGAACACAGGGAAGCTATGGCTACACCTTC
TRBV12-3/TRBV12-4,.,TRBJ1-3,.,CASSPVIGNTIYF,TGTGCCAGCAGTCCGGTAATAGGAAACACCATATATTTT
TRBV29-1,.,TRBJ2-1,few,CSVERANSYNEQFF,TGCAGCGTTGAACGTGCCAACTCCTACAATGAGCAGTTCTTC
TRBV7-9,.,TRBJ1-2,few,CASSFGASGYTF,TGTGCCAGCAGCTTTGGGGCCAGTGGCTACACCTTC
TRBV20-1,.,TRBJ1-5,few,CSARLNQPQHF,TGCAGTGCTAGACTCAATCAGCCCCAGCATTTT
TRBV5-1,TRBD1,TRBJ2-1,.,CASSLEWTGTYNEQFF,TGCGCCAGCAGCTTGGAGTGGACAGGGACCTACAATGAGCAGTTCTTC
TRBV20-1,.,TRBJ2-7,many,CSARSSGSYEQYF,TGCAGTGCTAGATCCAGCGGCTCCTACGAGCAGTACTTC
TRBV29-1,.,TRBJ2-6,few,CSVESANVLTF,TGCAGCGTGGAGTCTGCCAACGTCCTGACTTTC
TRBV5-1,TRBD2,TRBJ2-1,.,CASSLREGQQSNEQFF,TGCGCCAGCAGCTTGAGGGAGGGCCAACAGAGCAATGAGCAGTTCTTC
TRBV14,TRBD2,TRBJ2-1,many,CASSPGLVGTWQFF,TGTGCCAGCAGCCCGGGACTAGTGGGGACTTGGCAGTTCTTC
TRBV20-1,.,TRBJ2-3,few,CSAGTWVTDTQYF,TGCAGTGCTGGAACCTGGGTTACAGATACGCAGTATTTT
TRBV27,TRBD2,TRBJ2-1,.,CASSSLAGVHNEQFF,TGTGCCAGCAGTTCCCTAGCGGGGGTTCACAATGAGCAGTTCTTC